This TCR beta chain was documented in a study of T cell repertoires in ileal Crohn's disease. The study's findings and limits: Every patient over 26.8% clonality showed endoscopic recurrence. Within the first postoperative year, endoscopy came at median roughly seven months.

With regard to this clone: Its antigen is currently unknown.

Method: immunoSEQ multiplex PCR; TCRdb's copy keeps in-frame clones and lacks some. The table has about 62,000 clones, 85% to 90% seen once; the top ten hold under 2.5%. CDR1 and CDR2 (germline): MNHNY, SVGAGI (reference sequence). The trim removed 4 bases at V and 1 base at J, leaving 3 bases unmatched. This CDR3 is 15 amino acids long. Time point denoted: neoterminal ileum biopsy at postoperative endoscopy, about 6 months after surgery. Adults with ileal or ileocolonic Crohn's disease and an indication for resection were eligible. The gene calls are TRBV6-6 and TRBJ1-5; 8 positions agree with TRBD1. The sequenced sample was ileal tissue. The source is an adult with Crohn's disease. CDR3 residues: CASSLTGGSNQPQHF. CDR3 coding DNA: TGTGCCAGCAGTTTAACAGGGGGGAGCAATCAGCCCCAGCATTTT.